This is a list of T cell receptor beta chains from one sample in a study of OX40 agonist ivuxolimab in advanced cancers. Only in-frame clones appear in the TCRdb table, and some are missing; sequencing was by immunoSEQ multiplex PCR. The table shows about 45,000 clones, with roughly nine tenths occurring only once. This specimen was CD4+ or CD8+ T cells sorted from blood, taken in a trial of the OX40 agonist ivuxolimab. These receptors came from an adult with an advanced solid tumor such as melanoma, head and neck, liver or kidney cancer. Both conserved end residues are part of each CDR3. D genes are given only for firm matches. Size values are once, few and many counts, or a class for expanded clones, and some rows have none.

clone size	V gene	D gene	J gene	CDR3 length	CDR3 protein	CDR3 DNA
.	TRBV9	.	TRBJ2-6	16	CASSGGASSGANVLTF	TGTGCCAGCAGCGGGGGGGCCAGCTCTGGGGCCAACGTCCTGACTTTC
.	TRBV7-2	.	TRBJ2-7	16	CASSLEGGLPPNEQYF	TGTGCCAGCAGCTTAGAGGGGGGACTCCCTCCCAACGAGCAGTACTTC
once	TRBV2	.	TRBJ2-1	16	CASSERGGRLFDEQFF	TGTGCCAGCAGTGAAAGGGGGGGAAGGCTCTTCGATGAGCAGTTCTTC
.	TRBV6-1	TRBD1	TRBJ2-7	12	CASRYRGHEQYF	TGTGCCAGCCGCTACAGGGGGCACGAGCAGTACTTC
.	TRBV2	.	TRBJ2-1	10	CASKGNEQFF	TGTGCCAGCAAGGGCAATGAGCAGTTCTTC
.	TRBV5-1	TRBD1	TRBJ1-6	15	CASSLDRGGNSPLHF	TGCGCCAGCAGCTTGGACAGGGGAGGAAATTCACCCCTCCACTTT
.	TRBV14	.	TRBJ2-4	17	CASSQDSTEIAKNIQYF	TGTGCCAGCAGCCAAGATTCAACCGAGATAGCCAAAAACATTCAGTACTTC
.	TRBV7-9	.	TRBJ2-1	14	CASSFQVGLNEQFF	TGTGCCAGCAGCTTTCAGGTGGGGCTAAATGAGCAGTTCTTC
.	TRBV27	.	TRBJ1-3	15	CASSLSRAGGNTIYF	TGTGCCAGCAGTTTATCAAGGGCTGGAGGAAACACCATATATTTT
.	TRBV9	TRBD1	TRBJ1-2	14	CASSYRQGWYGYTF	TGTGCCAGCAGTTATCGACAGGGATGGTATGGCTACACCTTC
.	TRBV9	.	TRBJ2-3	16	CASSVVGDVFSDTQYF	TGTGCCAGCAGCGTAGTTGGGGATGTCTTCTCAGATACGCAGTATTTT
.	TRBV6-5	.	TRBJ1-2	15	CASSYGGQINYGYTF	TGTGCCAGCAGTTACGGAGGACAGATAAACTATGGCTACACCTTC
few	TRBV28	TRBD1	TRBJ2-1	16	CASIRTGGLSYNEQFF	TGTGCCAGCATCAGGACAGGGGGACTCTCCTACAATGAGCAGTTCTTC
.	TRBV4-1	TRBD2	TRBJ2-1	14	CASSSIGSGGEQFF	TGCGCCAGCAGCTCTATTGGGAGCGGGGGTGAGCAGTTCTTC
once	TRBV30	.	TRBJ1-1	14	CAWSWTEKNTEAFF	TGTGCCTGGAGCTGGACAGAGAAGAACACTGAAGCTTTCTTT
.	TRBV5-6	.	TRBJ2-7	15	CASSKSRSSSYEQYF	TGTGCCAGCAGCAAGTCCAGAAGTAGCTCCTACGAGCAGTACTTC
.	TRBV13	.	TRBJ1-1	15	CASSLGRGALTEAFF	TGTGCCAGCAGCTTGGGGCGGGGAGCGTTAACTGAAGCTTTCTTT
.	TRBV4-1	.	TRBJ1-2	16	CASSQSPRMANYGYTF	TGCGCCAGCAGCCAAAGCCCGAGGATGGCTAACTATGGCTACACCTTC
.	TRBV7-9	TRBD1	TRBJ2-7	15	CASSLEGQGIHEQYF	TGTGCCAGCAGCCTAGAAGGACAGGGAATCCACGAGCAGTACTTC
.	TRBV6-1	.	TRBJ2-7	11	CASTQGPEQYF	TGTGCCAGCACCCAGGGTCCCGAGCAGTACTTC
.	TRBV2	TRBD1	TRBJ1-1	16	CASSEATGTENTEAFF	TGTGCCAGCAGTGAAGCGACCGGGACAGAGAACACTGAAGCTTTCTTT
.	TRBV27	.	TRBJ2-7	13	CASSPLPGYEQYF	TGTGCCAGCAGTCCCCTTCCCGGTTACGAGCAGTACTTC
.	TRBV6-5	.	TRBJ2-1	15	CASSSRTGSYNEQFF	TGTGCCAGCAGTTCCCGGACGGGTTCTTACAATGAGCAGTTCTTC
few	TRBV2	.	TRBJ1-1	10	CAMKPPEAFF	TGTGCCATGAAACCACCTGAAGCTTTCTTT
.	TRBV7-9	TRBD1	TRBJ1-2	15	CASIRTGVHPPGYTF	TGTGCCAGCATCCGGACAGGGGTCCACCCGCCTGGCTACACCTTC
.	TRBV7-8	.	TRBJ2-1	15	CASSSQTRLYNEQFF	TGTGCCAGCAGCTCGCAGACACGTCTCTACAATGAGCAGTTCTTC
.	TRBV9	.	TRBJ2-1	12	CASSGGAREQFF	TGTGCCAGCAGCGGTGGGGCCCGGGAGCAGTTCTTC
.	TRBV27	TRBD2	TRBJ2-5	14	CASSFSWEGETQYF	TGTGCCAGCAGTTTTAGTTGGGAGGGAGAGACCCAGTACTTC
.	TRBV2	TRBD2	TRBJ2-5	17	CASSEAPGGGHRETQYF	TGTGCCAGCAGTGAAGCCCCGGGGGGGGGCCATCGGGAGACCCAGTACTTC
.	TRBV7-6	.	TRBJ2-3	12	CASSQNSDTQYF	TGTGCCAGCAGCCAGAATTCAGATACGCAGTATTTT
once	TRBV5-1	.	TRBJ2-1	16	CASSLRSLPVVNEQFF	TGCGCCAGCAGCTTAAGAAGCCTCCCAGTGGTCAATGAGCAGTTCTTC
.	TRBV21-1	.	TRBJ2-7	18	CASSKEKDSSGSVREQYF	TGTGCCAGCAGCAAGGAGAAAGACTCTAGCGGGAGCGTCCGGGAGCAGTACTTC
.	TRBV5-1	TRBD2	TRBJ2-2	16	CASRGGPSGYTGELFF	TGCGCCAGCAGAGGAGGACCTAGCGGCTACACCGGGGAGCTGTTTTTT
.	TRBV2	TRBD1	TRBJ2-2	15	CAGTGGRTGTGELFF	TGTGCCGGGACAGGGGGCAGGACAGGCACCGGGGAGCTGTTTTTT
.	TRBV2	.	TRBJ1-2	15	CASSEARGLPYGYTF	TGTGCCAGCAGTGAAGCGCGAGGGTTACCCTATGGCTACACCTTC
.	TRBV5-8	.	TRBJ2-4	16	CASSLKRRGAKNIQYF	TGTGCCAGCAGCTTGAAACGGCGAGGCGCCAAAAACATTCAGTACTTC
.	TRBV5-1	.	TRBJ2-1	12	CASSSEDNEQFF	TGCGCCAGCAGCTCGGAGGACAATGAGCAGTTCTTC
.	TRBV28	TRBD1	TRBJ1-2	15	CASSGQAGSGGGYTF	TGTGCCAGCTCGGGACAGGCGGGGAGTGGCGGGGGCTACACCTTC
.	TRBV29-1	TRBD1	TRBJ2-2	14	CSVEGQGWNGELFF	TGCAGCGTTGAGGGACAGGGCTGGAACGGGGAGCTGTTTTTT
.	TRBV6-1	TRBD2	TRBJ2-3	18	CASSEKPRLAGPTDTQYF	TGTGCCAGCAGCGAAAAGCCCAGACTAGCGGGACCCACAGATACGCAGTATTTT
once	TRBV10-3	TRBD1	TRBJ2-7	15	CAIRQQGGGSYEQYF	TGTGCCATCAGACAACAGGGGGGTGGCTCCTACGAGCAGTACTTC
.	TRBV7-9	TRBD1	TRBJ1-1	15	CASDGTGGRATEAFF	TGTGCCAGCGACGGGACAGGGGGCCGTGCCACTGAAGCTTTCTTT
.	TRBV4-2	.	TRBJ2-5	14	CASSQVKREGTQYF	TGTGCCAGCAGCCAAGTGAAACGAGAGGGGACCCAGTACTTC
.	TRBV7-9	.	TRBJ2-1	17	CASSFAVGESSYNEQFF	TGTGCCAGCAGCTTTGCGGTAGGAGAGAGCTCCTACAATGAGCAGTTCTTC
.	TRBV2	.	TRBJ2-1	15	CASSDIISSYNEQFF	TGTGCCAGCAGTGATATCATCTCCTCCTACAATGAGCAGTTCTTC
.	TRBV19	.	TRBJ2-7	15	CASRGFGETSYEQYF	TGTGCCAGTAGGGGCTTTGGGGAAACCTCCTACGAGCAGTACTTC
.	TRBV18	TRBD2	TRBJ2-1	16	CASSPSGTSLRNEQFF	TGTGCCAGCTCACCTAGCGGGACTAGCCTCCGCAATGAGCAGTTCTTC
.	TRBV27	.	TRBJ2-7	13	CASSLPGAYEQYF	TGTGCCAGCAGTTTGCCGGGGGCCTACGAGCAGTACTTC